The text below deals with one TCR beta chain. The data originate from a study of blood T cell repertoires in COVID-19. The overall study: Nucleic acid was either cDNA or gDNA, and it came from T cells, B-cell-depleted T cells, or PBMCs.

The CDR3 loop spans 14 amino acids. Germline values: CDR1 SGHTA, CDR2 FQGTGA. The ends lost 5 bases at V and 0 bases at J; junction bases unmatched: 4. Seattle patients were enrolled during active infection and followed longitudinally. In the original analysis: Amplification from reference gene primers served as the basis for estimated nucleated cell counts. Produced via immunoSEQ multiplex PCR; TCRdb's table is partial and in-frame only. The V and J calls and clone size were taken over from that table, and D and trimming were inferred from the DNA. This table has 250,000 or so clones, around 90% appearing once.

The chain recombines TRBV7-3 with TRBJ2-7; 7 bases fit TRBD1. Source material: peripheral blood. This TCR came from a man aged 30 to 45 with COVID-19, enrolled during active disease. The CDR3 region is CASSPGQASYEQYF. The CDR3 DNA follows: TGTGCCAGCAGCCCCGGACAGGCCTCCTACGAGCAGTACTTC.